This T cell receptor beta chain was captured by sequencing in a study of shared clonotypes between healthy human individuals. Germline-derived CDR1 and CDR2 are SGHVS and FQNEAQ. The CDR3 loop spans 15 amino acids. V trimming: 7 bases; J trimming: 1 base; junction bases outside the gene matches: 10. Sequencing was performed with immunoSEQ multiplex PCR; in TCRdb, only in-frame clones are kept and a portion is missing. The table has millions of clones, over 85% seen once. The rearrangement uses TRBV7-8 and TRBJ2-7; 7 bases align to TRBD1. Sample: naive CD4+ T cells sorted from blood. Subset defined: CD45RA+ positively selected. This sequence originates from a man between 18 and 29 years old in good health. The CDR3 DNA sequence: TGTGCCAGCATCGAAGACAGGGTGGCTTCCTACGAGCAGTACTTC. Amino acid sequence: CASIEDRVASYEQYF.